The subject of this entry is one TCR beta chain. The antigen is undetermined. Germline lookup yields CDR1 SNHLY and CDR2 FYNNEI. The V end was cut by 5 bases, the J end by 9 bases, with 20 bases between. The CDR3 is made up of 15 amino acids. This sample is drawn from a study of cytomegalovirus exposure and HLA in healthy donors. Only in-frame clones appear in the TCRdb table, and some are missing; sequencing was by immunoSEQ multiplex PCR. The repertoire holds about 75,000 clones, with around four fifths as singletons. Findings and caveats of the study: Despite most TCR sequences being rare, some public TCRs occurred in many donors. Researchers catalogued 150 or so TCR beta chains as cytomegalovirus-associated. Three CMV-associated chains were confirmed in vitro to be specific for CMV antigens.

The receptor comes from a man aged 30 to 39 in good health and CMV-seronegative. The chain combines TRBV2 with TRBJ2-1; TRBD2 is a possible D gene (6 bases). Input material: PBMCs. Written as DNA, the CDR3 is TGTGCCAGCAGTCGAAGACTAGGTAAGATGAGTGAGCAGTTCTTC. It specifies CASSRRLGKMSEQFF.